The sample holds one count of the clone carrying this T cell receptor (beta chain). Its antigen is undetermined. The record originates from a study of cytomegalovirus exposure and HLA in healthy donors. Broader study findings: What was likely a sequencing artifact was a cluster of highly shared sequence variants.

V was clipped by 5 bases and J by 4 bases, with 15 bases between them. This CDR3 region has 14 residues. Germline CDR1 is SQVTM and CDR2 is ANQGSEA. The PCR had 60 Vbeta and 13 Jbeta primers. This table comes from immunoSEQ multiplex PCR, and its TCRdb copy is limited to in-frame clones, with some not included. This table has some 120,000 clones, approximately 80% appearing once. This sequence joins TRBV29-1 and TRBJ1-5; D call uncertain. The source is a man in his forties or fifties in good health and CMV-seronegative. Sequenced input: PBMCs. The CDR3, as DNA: TGCAGCGTTTCCGATGACGGAGCAAATCAGCCCCAGCATTTT. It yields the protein CSVSDDGANQPQHF.